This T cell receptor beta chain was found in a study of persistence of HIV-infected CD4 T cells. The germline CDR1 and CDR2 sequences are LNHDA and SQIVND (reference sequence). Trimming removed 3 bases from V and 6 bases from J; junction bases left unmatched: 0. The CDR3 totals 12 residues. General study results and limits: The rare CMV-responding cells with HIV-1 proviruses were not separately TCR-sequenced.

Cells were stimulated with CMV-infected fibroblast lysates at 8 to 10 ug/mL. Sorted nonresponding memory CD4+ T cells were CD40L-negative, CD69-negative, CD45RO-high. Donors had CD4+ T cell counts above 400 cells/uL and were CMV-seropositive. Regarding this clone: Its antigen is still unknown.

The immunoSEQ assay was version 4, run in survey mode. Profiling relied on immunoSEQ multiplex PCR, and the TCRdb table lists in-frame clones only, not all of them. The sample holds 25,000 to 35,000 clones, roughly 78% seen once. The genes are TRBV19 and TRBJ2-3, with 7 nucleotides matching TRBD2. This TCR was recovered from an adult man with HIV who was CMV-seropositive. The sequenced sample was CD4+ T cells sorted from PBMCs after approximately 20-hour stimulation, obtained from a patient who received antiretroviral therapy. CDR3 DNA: TGTGCCAGTAGTATCGGGGGGGATACGCAGTATTTT. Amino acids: CASSIGGDTQYF.